This T cell receptor beta chain was obtained from a study of blood T cell repertoires in COVID-19. The germline V gene has CDR1 LNHDA and CDR2 SQIVND (reference sequence). The length of the CDR3 is 17 residues. The junction had 14 bases not matched to a gene; V was cut back by 3 bases and J by 4 bases. The table came from immunoSEQ multiplex PCR; TCRdb's copy has only in-frame clones and leaves some out. The repertoire holds some 16,000 clones, with about 87% as singletons. This chain uses TRBV19 with TRBJ1-2; 7 positions agree with TRBD1. The sequence derives from a human donor in a cohort sampled during active COVID-19. The sequencing input was peripheral blood. CDR3 sequence: CASSIQRTGPLSYGYTF. Here the CDR3 DNA reads TGTGCCAGTAGTATTCAACGGACAGGTCCCTTGAGCTATGGCTACACCTTC.